This record concerns one T cell receptor beta chain sequence. Its target is not known. This entry is derived from a study of OX40 agonist ivuxolimab in advanced cancers. Clones were sequenced by immunoSEQ multiplex PCR, and TCRdb holds only the in-frame ones, with some missing. Here the sample spans over 85,000 clones, around 91% being singletons. CDR1 is PRHDT, CDR2 FYEKMQ, per germline (reference sequence). The junction had 3 bases not matched to a gene; V was cut back by 1 base and J by 5 bases. The CDR3 sequence is 15 residues long. Study-level findings and limits: CD4+ and CD8+ blood T cells expanded clonally by week 6 at 0.1 to 3.0 mg/kg. In CD8+ T cells, expanded clones were on average more numerous than in CD4+.

Specimen: CD4+ or CD8+ T cells sorted from blood, collected in a trial of the OX40 agonist ivuxolimab. The V call is TRBV13, the J call TRBJ2-3; the match to TRBD2 covers 10 bases. This receptor was obtained from an adult with an advanced solid tumor such as melanoma, head and neck, liver or kidney cancer. CDR3 sequence reads: CASSLVSGRQDTQYF. The CDR3 nucleotides read TGTGCCAGCAGCTTAGTTAGCGGGAGGCAAGATACGCAGTATTTT.